A selection of T cell receptor beta chains follows, all from one sample in a study of T cell repertoires in cytomegalovirus infection. TCRdb ran MiXCR on the reads and lists one entry per CDR3 protein. The repertoire has some 300,000 distinct CDR3 sequences, roughly a tenth of them found once; the top ten carry over 2.5%. The source material was PBMCs. Every receptor here comes from a human donor in good health (CMV status not recorded). Some clones in this sample may be carry-over from other donors' samples. Each CDR3 is given with its conserved first and last residue. D genes are given only for firm matches. The size entry is marked missing in some rows and otherwise reads once, few, many or a size class.

-,TRBV7-9,many,TRBJ1-1,TGTGCCAGCACCCCCTCCACAAATTCTGAAGCTTTCTTT,CASTPSTNSEAFF
-,TRBV5-6,many,TRBJ2-7,TGTGCCAGCGCCCCGGGGGGGGACAGCTCCTACGAGCAGTACTTC,CASAPGGDSSYEQYF
-,TRBV6-6,-,TRBJ2-6,TGTGCCAGCAGTTACCTCCTCTTTGGGCAGGAAAACTCTGGGGCCAACGTCCTGACTTTC,CASSYLLFGQENSGANVLTF
-,TRBV6-2/TRBV6-3,-,TRBJ2-4,TGTGACAGCAGTCCGGATACCCTGGAAAACATTCAGTACTTC,CDSSPDTLENIQYF
-,TRBV29-1,few,TRBJ1-2,TGCAGCGTTGAAACCGGTTTTAGCTATGGCTACACCTTC,CSVETGFSYGYTF
-,TRBV5-5,many,TRBJ1-2,TGTGCCAGCAGCTGGGGACTGACGGAGTACGGCTACACCTTC,CASSWGLTEYGYTF
-,TRBV9,many,TRBJ2-5,TGTGCCAGCAGCGTAAAGGGAGTGGCAGAGACCCAGTACTTC,CASSVKGVAETQYF
-,TRBV3-1,many,TRBJ1-2,TGTGCCAGCAGCCAAGACGAAAACTATGGCTACACCTTC,CASSQDENYGYTF
TRBD1,TRBV25-1,-,TRBJ1-1,TGTGCCAGCAGTGACCCTCTCCCAGGGGGCCGCAGGGTCCGAATGAACACTGAAGCTTTCTTT,CASSDPLPGGRRVRMNTEAFF
TRBD1,TRBV12-3/TRBV12-4,many,TRBJ1-3,TGTGCCAGCCTGGGACAGGGGAGCTCTGGAAACACCATATATTTT,CASLGQGSSGNTIYF
TRBD2,TRBV29-1,-,TRBJ2-1,TGCAGCGTTGAAGGGGGGACTAGCGGGGGCCCCTCTTCCCCTAGCTCCTACAATGAGCAGTTCTTC,CSVEGGTSGGPSSPSSYNEQFF
-,TRBV6-2/TRBV6-3,many,TRBJ2-2,TGTGCCAGCAGTTATTTCCGGGGGGCGATCGGGGAGCTGTTTTTT,CASSYFRGAIGELFF
TRBD1,TRBV28,few,TRBJ2-1,TGTGCCAGCAGTTCCCAGTTGACAGGGAATGAGCAGTTCTTC,CASSSQLTGNEQFF
TRBD1,TRBV5-5,many,TRBJ2-5,TGTGCCAGCAGCTTGGAGATTGTAGTGGGCAGGGGGCAAGAGACCCAGTACTTC,CASSLEIVVGRGQETQYF
TRBD1,TRBV10-3,many,TRBJ2-2,TGTGCCATCAGGAACCTGGGGACAGCGAACACCGGGGAGCTGTTTTTT,CAIRNLGTANTGELFF
TRBD1,TRBV7-2,many,TRBJ1-2,TGTGCCAGCAGTACGGGACAGGGTATTGTCTACACCTTC,CASSTGQGIVYTF
TRBD2,TRBV7-6,many,TRBJ2-3,TGTGCCAGCAGCTTTGGCCCCGGGGGGGGCACAGATACGCAGTATTTT,CASSFGPGGGTDTQYF
-,TRBV28,-,TRBJ1-2,TGTGCCAGCACCAGGATCGGCACCTATGGCTACACCTTC,CASTRIGTYGYTF
-,TRBV28,-,TRBJ2-5,TGTGCCAGCAGGGGGAGTGCGGAGACCCAGTACTTC,CASRGSAETQYF
-,TRBV18,few,TRBJ2-1,TGTGCCAGCTCTCGCTCGACTCGCCCCTACAATGAGCAGTTCTTC,CASSRSTRPYNEQFF
-,TRBV10-3,many,TRBJ2-3,TGTGCCATCAGTGACCCCGAATCTAGCGTTGCCCCCACAGATACGCAGTATTTT,CAISDPESSVAPTDTQYF
-,TRBV28,many,TRBJ2-3,TGTGCCAGCAGTACCGTCCAGGGGTACGCAGATACGCAGTATTTT,CASSTVQGYADTQYF
TRBD1,TRBV7-8,many,TRBJ1-5,TGTGCCAGCAGCTCTACTGGACAGGGCCAAATACTCAATCAGCCCCAGCATTTT,CASSSTGQGQILNQPQHF
-,TRBV4-1,many,TRBJ2-1,TGCGCCAGCAGCCAGAGGCGGGCCAATGAGCAGTTCTTC,CASSQRRANEQFF
TRBD2,TRBV4-1,many,TRBJ2-1,TGCGCCAGCAGCCAGTTATCTAGCGGGGGGTACAATGAGCAGTTCTTC,CASSQLSSGGYNEQFF
-,TRBV29-1,many,TRBJ2-5,TGCAGCGTTGTTGGGGGATGGCAAGAGACCCAGTACTTC,CSVVGGWQETQYF
-,TRBV7-2,many,TRBJ1-1,TGTGCCAGCAGCCGAAGGGGTGTGAACACTGAAGCTTTCTTT,CASSRRGVNTEAFF
-,TRBV5-8,many,TRBJ2-6,TGTGCCAGCAGCTTGGACAAGGGTTTCTCTGGGGCCAACGTCCTGACTTTC,CASSLDKGFSGANVLTF
TRBD2,TRBV20-1,-,TRBJ2-7,TGCAGTGCAGCCCGCGGGGGACCCTCGGTGGAGCAGTACTTC,CSAARGGPSVEQYF
TRBD1,TRBV5-4,many,TRBJ1-2,TGTGCCAGCAGCTTGGGAGGGACAGGGAAACGGGGCTACACCTTC,CASSLGGTGKRGYTF
TRBD1,TRBV3-1,many,TRBJ1-1,TGTGCCAGCAGCCAACCCCGGACAGGGTTGAACACTGAAGCTTTCTTT,CASSQPRTGLNTEAFF
-,TRBV5-8,many,TRBJ2-6,TGTGCCAGCAGCATGGGACGTCCCTCTGGGGCCAACGTCCTGACTTTC,CASSMGRPSGANVLTF
TRBD1,TRBV7-2,many,TRBJ2-3,TGTGCCAGCAGCTTAGAGAGGACAGGACTTACCCTAGATACGCAGTATTTT,CASSLERTGLTLDTQYF
-,TRBV10-3,many,TRBJ2-4,TGTGCCATCAGTGCTACAGGGAGAGCCAAAAACATTCAGTACTTC,CAISATGRAKNIQYF
-,TRBV20-1,many,TRBJ2-2,TGCAGTGCTAGAGATATTGTAGAAACCGGGGAGCTGTTTTTT,CSARDIVETGELFF
-,TRBV13,many,TRBJ2-5,TGTGCCAGCAGCTTATTCCGGTCGTACCAAGAGACCCAGTACTTC,CASSLFRSYQETQYF
-,TRBV19,-,TRBJ1-2,TGTGCCAGTACCCGGGCAGACTATGGCTACACCTTC,CASTRADYGYTF
-,TRBV6-1,many,TRBJ2-5,TGTGCCAGCAGGGACACCTCCTCGTACCAAGAGACCCAGTACTTC,CASRDTSSYQETQYF
-,TRBV20-1,many,TRBJ1-2,TGCAGTGCTAGGGGTGGGAACAACGCAGGGGGCTACACCTTC,CSARGGNNAGGYTF
-,TRBV6-2/TRBV6-3,many,TRBJ1-2,TGTGCCACCTCAGAGCCCCCCACCGGCTATGGCTACACCTTC,CATSEPPTGYGYTF
-,TRBV27,once,TRBJ2-7,TGTGCCAGCACCCAGGGTTGGGAGCAGTACTTC,CASTQGWEQYF
-,TRBV20-1,few,TRBJ2-4,TGCAGTGCTGGGCCTGGCCTCCTGGCCAAAAACATTCAGTACTTC,CSAGPGLLAKNIQYF
TRBD1,TRBV6-2/TRBV6-3,many,TRBJ1-1,TGTGCCAGCACTATGGACAGGACCAACACTGAAGCTTTCTTT,CASTMDRTNTEAFF
-,TRBV28,-,TRBJ2-3,TGTGCCAGCAGTTTAGGAACTACCCAAGGGGATACGCAGTATTTT,CASSLGTTQGDTQYF
TRBD2,TRBV7-9,many,TRBJ2-7,TGTGCCTTGATGGGCGGGGGAAATCTCTACGAGCAGTACTTC,CALMGGGNLYEQYF
-,TRBV7-9,many,TRBJ1-1,TGTGCCAGCAGCTTATTAGGATCGGTAGTTGAAGCTTTCTTT,CASSLLGSVVEAFF
-,TRBV10-3,many,TRBJ1-2,TGTGCCATCAGTGATTGGGACCTTAACTATGGCTACACCTTC,CAISDWDLNYGYTF
TRBD1,TRBV12-5,many,TRBJ1-5,TGTGCTAGTGGTTTGTACCGCCTTGGACAGGGCGGACAGCCCCAGCATTTT,CASGLYRLGQGGQPQHF